The TCR beta chain under discussion was sequenced for a study of long-term antiretroviral therapy in people with HIV. Trimming took 7 bases from V and 6 from J; bases not matched to a gene: 4. The CDR3 consists of 12 residues. Germline V gene sequence: CDR1 ENHRY, CDR2 SYGVKD. immunoSEQ v3.0 was run at survey level. Only in-frame clones appear in the TCRdb table, and some are missing; sequencing was by immunoSEQ multiplex PCR. The sample consists of around 30,000 clones, roughly 84% of them appearing once. The V call is TRBV10-3, the J call TRBJ1-1; 8 bases align to TRBD1. The source of this sequence is a man between 18 and 29 years old with HIV. The material sequenced was unsorted PBMCs, taken 0.4 years after starting antiretroviral therapy. Here the CDR3 DNA reads TGTGCCATCACCGGACAGGGCGCTGAAGCTTTCTTT. This encodes CAITGQGAEAFF.